This T cell receptor (beta chain) emerged from a study of CD8 T cells in ankylosing spondylitis. Study-level results: In ankylosing spondylitis patients, matched synovial fluid reportedly showed significant enrichment of disease-linked clones. Typical of ankylosing spondylitis blood, it appeared, was a TCR beta motif of eight highly homologous variants. Disease-linked clones, CD8+, were relatively rare in peripheral blood.

The CDR3 contains 14 residues. Trimming at V came to 1 base and at J to 7 bases, leaving 1 base not matched to a gene. The V gene's germline CDR1 is DFQATT and CDR2 SNEGSKA (reference sequence). Note on this clonotype: Its antigen is still unknown.

As the method for making TCR beta libraries, quantitative 5'-RACE with molecular barcodes was used. One entry per CDR3 protein results from TCRdb running MiXCR on the 5' RACE reads. The repertoire holds approximately 440,000 distinct CDR3 sequences, with 17% as singletons. The TCR originated in a male donor with ankylosing spondylitis. Sequenced: blood, either unsorted or a sorted T cell fraction (not recorded which). The chain recombines TRBV20-1 with TRBJ1-6; 10 bases fit TRBD1. CDR3 residues: CSARAGQGNSPLHF. The CDR3 DNA reads TGCAGTGCTAGAGCGGGACAGGGGAATTCACCCCTCCACTTT.